One and the same sample provided the 8 T cell receptor beta chains below, sequenced in a study of CD8+CD57+ T cells in acquired aplastic anemia. Profiling that covered TCR beta VDJ and CDR3 relied on genomic DNA as its template. TCRdb independently ran MiXCR on the reads; one entry per CDR3 protein. This sample yields approximately 99,000 distinct CDR3 sequences, of which under 60% are seen a single time; 30% to 35% belongs to the top ten. Sequenced material: sorted CD4+, CD8+, or CD8+CD57+ T cells (not recorded which) from PBMCs. Every receptor here comes from a human donor in good health, serving as a control.

Many counts were recorded for this clonotype. The junction departs from the called germline gene at one end, perhaps through a read error. This chain connects TRBV29-1 to TRBJ1-2; perhaps TRBD1 as D (5 bases). Germline CDR1 and CDR2: SQVTM and ANQGSEA. The CDR3 is made up of 11 amino acids. Written as DNA, the CDR3 is TGCAGCGTTATGGGACTCGTGGGCTACGCCTTC. Translated: CSVMGLVGYAF.

CDR3 coding DNA: TGCGCCAGCAGCCAAGACAGAAGGACTGAAGCTTTCTTT. Its protein product is CASSQDRRTEAFF. The chain employs TRBV4-3 and TRBJ1-1; D gene unclear. With 0 bases removed from V and 5 bases from J, the gap between germline ends came to 7 bases. This CDR3 spans 13 amino acids. Germline CDR1 reads LGHNA; CDR2 reads YSLEER.

As for this clonotype: This may stem from a read error, because a much larger clone lies one nucleotide away. V gene TRBV30 combines with J gene TRBJ1-2; D not resolved. The CDR3 loop spans 14 amino acids. Germline-derived CDR1 and CDR2 are GTSNPN and SVGIG (reference sequence). CDR3: CARSVHAGKAGYTF. CDR3 bases: TGTGCCCGGAGTGTACACGCGGGGAAGGCAGGCTACACCTTC.

This clonotype appeared once. This could be a read error, since a much larger clone is one nucleotide away. V gene TRBV27 combines with J gene TRBJ1-2, with a possible D match to TRBD1 (5 bases). V was trimmed by 8 bases and J by 0 bases, leaving 13 bases between them. This CDR3 is built from 14 residues. Germline assignment: CDR1 MNHEY and CDR2 SMNVEV (reference sequence). The CDR3, as DNA: TGTGCCAGCTGCATCGACAGAGCTAACTATGGCTACACCTTC. It is translated as CASCIDRANYGYTF.

This clonotype was counted many times. The chain joins TRBV10-3 to TRBJ1-2; possibly TRBD1 for D (5 bases). This CDR3 region has 16 residues. The germline gives CDR1 ENHRY, CDR2 SYGVKD. V lost 3 bases to trimming and J lost 0 bases, with 14 bases between them. CDR3 in amino acids: CAISDVREATNYGYTF. CDR3 nucleotide sequence: TGTGCCATCAGTGATGTCAGGGAAGCCACTAACTATGGCTACACCTTC.

This clonotype was detected many times. A much larger clone differs by one base, so this may be a read error. V and J are TRBV7-2 and TRBJ1-1; maybe TRBD1 (6 bases). The V gene's germline CDR1 is SGHTA and CDR2 FQGNSA. The CDR3 totals 12 residues. DNA for the CDR3: TGTGCCGAGAGTGACAGGTCCACTGAAGCTCTCTTT. Amino acid sequence: CAESDRSTEALF.

The sample holds many counts of this clonotype. The chain employs TRBV4-1 and TRBJ1-2; D might be TRBD1 (5 bases). V was clipped by 0 bases and J by 5 bases, with 19 bases between them. Germline values: CDR1 MGHRA, CDR2 YSYEKL. The CDR3 loop spans 17 amino acids. CDR3 in DNA: TGCGCCAGCAGCCAAGAGGGGCAGGACGACGTTTATTATGGCTACACCTTC. It yields the protein CASSQEGQDDVYYGYTF.

This clonotype was seen repeatedly, ten times or more. This chain connects TRBV5-4 to TRBJ1-1, with D possibly matching TRBD1 (5 bases). V dropped 2 bases and J dropped 5 bases, with 16 bases sitting between them. CDR3 length: 15 residues. Germline V CDR1 and CDR2: SGHNT, YYREEE (reference sequence). The CDR3 DNA reads as TGTGCCAGCAGCTTCCCCGGGGCGTTGGGTACTGAAGCTTTCTTT. Encoded protein: CASSFPGALGTEAFF. Variable domain in full (rest from reference TRBV5-4 and TRBJ1-1): ETGVTQSPTHLIKTRGQQVTLRCSSQSGHNTVSWYQQALGQGPQFIFQYYREEENGRGNFPPRFSGLQFPNYSSELNVNALELDDSALYLCASSFPGALGTEAFFGQGTRLTVV.